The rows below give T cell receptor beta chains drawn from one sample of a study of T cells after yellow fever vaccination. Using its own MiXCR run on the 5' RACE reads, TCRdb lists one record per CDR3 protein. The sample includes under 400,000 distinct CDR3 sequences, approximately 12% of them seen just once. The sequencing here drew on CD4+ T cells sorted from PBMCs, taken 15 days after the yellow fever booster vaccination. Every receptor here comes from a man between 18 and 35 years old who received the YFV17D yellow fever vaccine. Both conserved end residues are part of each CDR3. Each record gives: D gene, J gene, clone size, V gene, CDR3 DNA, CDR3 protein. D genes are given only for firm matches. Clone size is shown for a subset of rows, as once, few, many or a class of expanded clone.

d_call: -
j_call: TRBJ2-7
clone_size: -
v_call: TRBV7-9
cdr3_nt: TGTGCCAGCAGCTTACAGGGGCCCTACTACGAGCAGTACTTC
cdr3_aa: CASSLQGPYYEQYF

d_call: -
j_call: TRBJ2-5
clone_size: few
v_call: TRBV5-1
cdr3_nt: TGCGCCAGCAGCTTGGTCCCCGACGGTGAGACCCAGTACTTC
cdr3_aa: CASSLVPDGETQYF

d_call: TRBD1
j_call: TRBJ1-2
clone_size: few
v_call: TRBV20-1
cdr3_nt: TGCAGTGCTAGCGCTTCGACAGGGGGCCCTGGAGGCTACACCTTC
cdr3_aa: CSASASTGGPGGYTF

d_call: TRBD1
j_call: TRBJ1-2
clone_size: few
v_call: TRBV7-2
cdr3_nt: TGTGCCAGCAGCTCAGGACAGGGACGGGGCTACACCTTC
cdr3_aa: CASSSGQGRGYTF

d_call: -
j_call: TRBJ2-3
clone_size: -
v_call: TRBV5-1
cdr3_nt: TGCGCCAGCAGCTTCGGGGGCGCGGAAGATACGCAGTATTTT
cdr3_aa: CASSFGGAEDTQYF

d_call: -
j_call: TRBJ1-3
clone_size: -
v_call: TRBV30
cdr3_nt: TGTGCCTGGAATGGTCAATCCGGAAACACCATATATTTT
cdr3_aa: CAWNGQSGNTIYF

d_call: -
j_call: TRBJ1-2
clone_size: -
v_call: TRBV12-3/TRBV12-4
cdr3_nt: TGTGCCAGCAGTTTTGCTTTATTGAGCTATGGCTACACCTTC
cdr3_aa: CASSFALLSYGYTF

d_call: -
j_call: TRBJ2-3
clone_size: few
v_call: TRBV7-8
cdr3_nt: TGTGCCAGCAGGCCAGGGGTCGGCACAGATACGCAGTATTTT
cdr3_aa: CASRPGVGTDTQYF

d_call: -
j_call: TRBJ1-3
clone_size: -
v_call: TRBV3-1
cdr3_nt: TGTGCCAGCAGCCAAGGCAACTATCACTCTGGAAACACCATATATTTT
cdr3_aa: CASSQGNYHSGNTIYF

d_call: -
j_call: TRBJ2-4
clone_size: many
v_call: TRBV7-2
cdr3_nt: TGTGCCAGCAGCTTAGCCCCTTGGGCAGGGCAGGCCAAAAACATTCAGTACTTC
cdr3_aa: CASSLAPWAGQAKNIQYF

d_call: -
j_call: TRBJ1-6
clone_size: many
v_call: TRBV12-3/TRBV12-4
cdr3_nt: TGTGCCAGCAGTTTCAAGGGGTTGGTTTCACCCCTCCACTTT
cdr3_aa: CASSFKGLVSPLHF

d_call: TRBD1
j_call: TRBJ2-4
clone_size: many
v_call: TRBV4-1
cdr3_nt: TGCGCCAGCAGCCCAGGCGGACAGGGGGCGTTTTTAGGCATTCAGTACTTC
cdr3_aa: CASSPGGQGAFLGIQYF

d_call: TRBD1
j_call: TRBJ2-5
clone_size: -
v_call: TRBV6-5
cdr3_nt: TGTGCCAGCAAACGATCGATCCGGACAGGGTGGGCGCAAGAGACCCAGTACTTC
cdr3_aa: CASKRSIRTGWAQETQYF

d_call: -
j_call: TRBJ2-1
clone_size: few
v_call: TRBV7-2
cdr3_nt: TGTGCCAGCAGCTTAGATTTCACAGGCTACAATGAGCAGTTCTTC
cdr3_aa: CASSLDFTGYNEQFF

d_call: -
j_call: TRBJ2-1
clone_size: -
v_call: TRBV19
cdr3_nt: TGTGCCAGTAGTATTCCTCCAGCCACCATCTCCTACAATGAGCAGTTCTTC
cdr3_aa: CASSIPPATISYNEQFF

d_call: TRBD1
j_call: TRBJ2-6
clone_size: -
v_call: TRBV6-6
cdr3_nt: TGTGCCAGCAGACCGGGACAGCCAGGCTCTGGGGCCAACGTCCTGACTTTC
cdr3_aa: CASRPGQPGSGANVLTF

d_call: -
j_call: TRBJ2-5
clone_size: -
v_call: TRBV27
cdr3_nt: TGTGCCAGCAGTTTATCGTCTGGGGGGCGGGAGACCCAGTACTTC
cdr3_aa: CASSLSSGGRETQYF

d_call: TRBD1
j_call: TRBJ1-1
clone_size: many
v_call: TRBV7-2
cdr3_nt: TGTGCCAGCAGCTTAGTGGCAGGGGGGAACACTGAAGCTTTCTTT
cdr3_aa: CASSLVAGGNTEAFF

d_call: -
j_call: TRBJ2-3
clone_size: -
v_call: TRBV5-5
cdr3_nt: TGTGCCAGCAGCTGGGTGACTAGTGCATTCGGCACAGATACGCAGTATTTT
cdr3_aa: CASSWVTSAFGTDTQYF

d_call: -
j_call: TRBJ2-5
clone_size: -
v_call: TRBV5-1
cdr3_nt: TGCGCCAGCAGCCAGGGGACCGCACAAGAGACCCAGTACTTC
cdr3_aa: CASSQGTAQETQYF

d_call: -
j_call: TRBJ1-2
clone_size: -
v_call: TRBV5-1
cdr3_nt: TGCGCCAGCAGCTTCGGTGTCGGGAGCGATGGCTACACCTTC
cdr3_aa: CASSFGVGSDGYTF

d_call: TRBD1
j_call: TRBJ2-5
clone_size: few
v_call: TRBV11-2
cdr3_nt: TGTGCCAGCAGGCGAGCAGGGGGCGCAGAGACCCAGTACTTC
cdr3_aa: CASRRAGGAETQYF

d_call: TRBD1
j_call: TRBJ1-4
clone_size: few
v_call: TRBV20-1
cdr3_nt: TGCAGTGCTCTAGACAGGGCGAATGGGGAAAAACTGTTTTTT
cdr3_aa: CSALDRANGEKLFF

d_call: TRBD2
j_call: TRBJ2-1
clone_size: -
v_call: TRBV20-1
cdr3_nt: TGCAGTGCTAGGGAGGCTAGCGGGGGGCGGTATGAGCAGTTCTTC
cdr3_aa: CSAREASGGRYEQFF

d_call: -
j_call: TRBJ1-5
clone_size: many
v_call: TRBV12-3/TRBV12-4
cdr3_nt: TGTGCCAGCAGTTTAGACGGGGGACAGCCCCAGCATTTT
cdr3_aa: CASSLDGGQPQHF

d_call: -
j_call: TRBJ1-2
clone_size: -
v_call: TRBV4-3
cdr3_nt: TGCGCCAGCAGCCAAGAGCGACGTGGGGCTGGCTACACCTTC
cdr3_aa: CASSQERRGAGYTF